This T cell receptor (beta chain) is from a study of T-cell memory formation after mild COVID-19. Study results and caveats: Balance between CD4 and CD8 was seen in clones contracting day 15 to 85, and a CD4+ lean was seen in later expanders.

A word on this clonotype: What it recognizes is unknown.

TCRdb redid the calling of the 5' RACE reads with MiXCR, one entry per CDR3 protein. The table lists 360,000 or so distinct CDR3 sequences, approximately 27% of them singletons, with around an eighth in the top ten. There are 16 residues in the CDR3. The trim removed 1 base at V and 6 bases at J, leaving 7 bases unmatched. Germline V gene sequence: CDR1 SQVTM, CDR2 ANQGSEA. The TCR was taken from an adult woman who had mild COVID-19 (a few samples of this study predate the infection). Cell type and time point are not known. The chain has TRBV29-1 and TRBJ2-1; 12 bases line up with TRBD2. The sequenced sample was PBMCs or a T cell subset sorted from them (not recorded which). In nucleotides, the CDR3 is TGCAGCGTTGAAGCTGAACTAGCGGGAGGCCTCAATGAGCAGTTCTTC. Residues: CSVEAELAGGLNEQFF.